The clone carrying this TCR beta chain was seen only once. Original handling: By means of reference gene primer amplification, nucleated cell counts were estimated. Profiling relied on immunoSEQ multiplex PCR, and the TCRdb table lists in-frame clones only, not all of them. V, J and clone size derive from that table, while D and trimming were established from the DNA sequence. The sample includes roughly 210,000 clones, roughly 87% seen only once; the top ten take about 7%. This specimen belongs to a study of blood T cell repertoires in COVID-19. On the study more broadly: Material from acute and convalescent COVID-19 was sourced from the United States, Italy and Spain. In each case, the material was cDNA or gDNA derived from T cells, B-cell-depleted T cells, or PBMCs.

The sequenced material came from PBMCs or T cells enriched from blood (not recorded which). This TCR was recovered from a man aged 30 to 39 in a cohort exposed to, infected with or recovered from COVID-19 (not recorded which).

In DNA, the CDR3 is TGCGCCAGCAGCTTGGCGACAGACCGCCCTTGGGTCTTCTCCTACAATGAGCAGTTCTTC. Translation: CASSLATDRPWVFSYNEQFF. V usage is TRBV5-1 and J usage is TRBJ2-1; a possible D gene is TRBD1 (5 bases). The germline gives CDR1 SGHRS, CDR2 YFSETQ. The length of the CDR3 is 20 residues. The V and J ends lost 0 bases and 0 bases respectively, with 22 bases between them.